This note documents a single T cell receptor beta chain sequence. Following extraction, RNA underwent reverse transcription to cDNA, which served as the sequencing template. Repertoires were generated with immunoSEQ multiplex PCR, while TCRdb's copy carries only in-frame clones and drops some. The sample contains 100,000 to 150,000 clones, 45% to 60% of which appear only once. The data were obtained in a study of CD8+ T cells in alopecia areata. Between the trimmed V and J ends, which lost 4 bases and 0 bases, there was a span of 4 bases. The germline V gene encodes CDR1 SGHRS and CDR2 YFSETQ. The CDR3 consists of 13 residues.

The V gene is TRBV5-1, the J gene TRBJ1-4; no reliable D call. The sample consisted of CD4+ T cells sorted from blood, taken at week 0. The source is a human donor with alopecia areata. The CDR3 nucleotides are TGCGCCAGCAGCGACGCAACTAATGAAAAACTGTTTTTT. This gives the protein CASSDATNEKLFF.